This is a list of T cell receptor beta chains from one sample in a study of OX40 agonist ivuxolimab in advanced cancers. The repertoire was sequenced with immunoSEQ multiplex PCR; TCRdb's copy has only in-frame clones and lacks some. This sample has about 40,000 clones; around 83% occur once, and the top ten carry about a fifth. Sequences were derived from CD4+ or CD8+ T cells sorted from blood, sampled in a trial of the OX40 agonist ivuxolimab. Source of these receptors: an adult with an advanced solid tumor such as melanoma, head and neck, liver or kidney cancer. CDR3s include the opening cysteine and the closing phenylalanine or tryptophan. D genes are given only for firm matches. Size is stated for part of the rows, as once, few or many counts, or as a class when the clone is expanded.

>TRBV5-8|once|.|TRBJ1-5
CAGSLGGGARRRNQPQHF
TGTGCCGGCAGCTTGGGCGGTGGGGCCCGCAGAAGAAATCAGCCCCAGCATTTT
>TRBV2|.|.|TRBJ2-4
CASSEVSTAKNIQYF
TGTGCCAGCAGTGAAGTTAGCACGGCCAAAAACATTCAGTACTTC
>TRBV30|.|TRBD1|TRBJ1-1
CAWSVRTGSEAFF
TGTGCCTGGAGTGTCAGGACAGGAAGTGAAGCTTTCTTT
>TRBV7-2|.|.|TRBJ1-6
CASSSQVDSPLHF
TGTGCCAGCAGCTCCCAAGTAGATTCACCCCTCCACTTT
>TRBV7-8|.|.|TRBJ2-6
CASSMKYYPQSRANVLTF
TGTGCCAGCAGCATGAAGTATTACCCACAAAGTCGGGCCAACGTCCTGACTTTC
>TRBV9|.|.|TRBJ1-2
CASSVNTGTPNYGYTF
TGTGCCAGCAGCGTCAATACAGGGACCCCTAACTATGGCTACACCTTC
>TRBV7-9|.|.|TRBJ2-7
CASSPGDTYEQYF
TGTGCCAGCAGCCCCGGTGACACCTACGAGCAGTACTTC
>TRBV7-9|.|.|TRBJ1-5
CASSQSAGINSNQPQHF
TGTGCCAGCAGCCAATCGGCAGGGATTAATAGCAATCAGCCCCAGCATTTT
>TRBV9|once|.|TRBJ2-3
CASSVAPTDTQYF
TGTGCCAGCAGCGTAGCTCCGACAGATACGCAGTATTTT
>TRBV19|many|.|TRBJ1-5
CASNSRGVRNQPQHF
TGTGCCAGTAATTCTAGGGGAGTTCGCAATCAGCCCCAGCATTTT
>TRBV11-3|.|.|TRBJ2-1
CASSFAGYNEQFF
TGTGCCAGCAGCTTTGCAGGGTACAATGAGCAGTTCTTC
>TRBV7-9|many|.|TRBJ2-7
CASSFRQDREAYEQYF
TGTGCCAGCAGCTTTCGCCAGGACCGAGAAGCCTACGAGCAGTACTTC
>TRBV5-5|.|TRBD1|TRBJ2-7
CASSLIGQGASYEQYF
TGTGCCAGCAGCTTGATAGGACAGGGGGCGTCCTACGAGCAGTACTTC
>TRBV5-1|.|.|TRBJ1-2
CASTQGKDGYTF
TGCGCCAGCACTCAGGGAAAGGATGGCTACACCTTC
>TRBV4-2|few|.|TRBJ1-5
CASSQEGTYSNQPQHF
TGTGCCAGCAGCCAAGAAGGTACTTATAGCAATCAGCCCCAGCATTTT
>TRBV7-6|.|TRBD1|TRBJ2-5
CASSPDWGTGRQETQYF
TGTGCCAGCAGTCCAGATTGGGGGACAGGGCGACAAGAGACCCAGTACTTC
>TRBV7-9|once|TRBD2|TRBJ2-3
CASSPETSGDTDTQYF
TGTGCCAGCAGCCCGGAGACTAGCGGGGACACAGATACGCAGTATTTT
>TRBV9|.|.|TRBJ2-3
CASSVGQVTDTQYF
TGTGCCAGCAGCGTGGGGCAGGTCACAGATACGCAGTATTTT
>TRBV21-1|once|.|TRBJ1-5
CASGDRALVQPQHF
TGTGCCAGCGGGGACAGGGCCCTGGTTCAGCCCCAGCATTTT
>TRBV4-2|.|.|TRBJ1-5
CASSPLGGRSNQPQHF
TGTGCCAGCAGCCCGTTAGGGGGTAGGAGCAATCAGCCCCAGCATTTT
>TRBV7-8|.|.|TRBJ2-3
CASSLEMVAGLADTQYF
TGTGCCAGCAGCTTAGAAATGGTAGCAGGTCTGGCAGATACGCAGTATTTT
>TRBV6-5|.|.|TRBJ2-7
CASSPSSYEQYF
TGTGCCAGCAGTCCCTCCAGCTACGAGCAGTACTTC
>TRBV29-1|.|TRBD2|TRBJ2-5
CSSAGGVSDAKETQYF
TGCAGCTCCGCGGGGGGGGTTTCTGATGCAAAAGAGACCCAGTACTTC
>TRBV6-5|.|.|TRBJ2-5
CASSYGVYETQYF
TGTGCCAGCAGTTATGGGGTGTATGAGACCCAGTACTTC
>TRBV4-3|.|.|TRBJ2-2
CASSQDGLEGVDGELFF
TGCGCCAGCAGCCAAGACGGTTTGGAGGGGGTAGACGGGGAGCTGTTTTTT
>TRBV28|.|.|TRBJ2-3
CASSLGRTTDTQYF
TGTGCCAGCAGTTTAGGGCGGACCACAGATACGCAGTATTTT
>TRBV11-2|.|.|TRBJ2-5
CASSLGSSRQETQYF
TGTGCCAGCAGCTTAGGGTCTAGCCGACAAGAGACCCAGTACTTC
>TRBV2|.|.|TRBJ1-5
CASRGGDTRPVVGNQPQHF
TGTGCCAGCAGGGGAGGGGACACGAGGCCGGTAGTCGGCAATCAGCCCCAGCATTTT
>TRBV5-5|.|TRBD1|TRBJ2-6
CASSPIGQGSSGANVLTF
TGTGCCAGCAGCCCCATTGGACAGGGGAGCTCTGGGGCCAACGTCCTGACTTTC
>TRBV2|.|TRBD2|TRBJ2-1
CASSTLAGVYNEQFF
TGTGCCAGCAGTACTCTAGCGGGAGTTTACAATGAGCAGTTCTTC
>TRBV7-2|once|.|TRBJ2-1
CASSLPRDFPYNEQFF
TGTGCCAGCAGCTTACCCCGGGACTTCCCCTACAATGAGCAGTTCTTC
>TRBV19|.|TRBD1|TRBJ1-1
CASSNPPRTGEMNTEAFF
TGTGCCAGTAGTAATCCCCCTCGGACAGGGGAGATGAACACTGAAGCTTTCTTT
>TRBV18|.|.|TRBJ2-2
CASSQAPGELFF
TGTGCCAGCTCACAAGCGCCCGGGGAGCTGTTTTTT
>TRBV19|.|.|TRBJ1-1
CASSISPGAYEAFF
TGTGCCAGTAGTATTTCTCCTGGGGCCTATGAAGCTTTCTTT
>TRBV4-3|.|TRBD1|TRBJ1-2
CASSQKDRGRGYTF
TGCGCCAGCAGCCAGAAGGACAGGGGCCGTGGCTACACCTTC
>TRBV5-1|once|.|TRBJ1-4
CASSLEQGFPATNEKLFF
TGCGCCAGCAGCTTGGAGCAGGGGTTCCCTGCAACTAATGAAAAACTGTTTTTT
>TRBV11-2|.|.|TRBJ1-2
CASSSSDSPGYGYTF
TGTGCCAGCAGCTCCTCGGACAGCCCCGGCTATGGCTACACCTTC
>TRBV2|once|TRBD1|TRBJ1-6
CASSVGDRVNSPLHF
TGTGCCAGCAGTGTTGGTGACAGGGTGAATTCACCCCTCCACTTT
>TRBV6-6|.|TRBD1|TRBJ1-1
CASSTPPGGTEAFF
TGTGCCAGCAGTACCCCCCCAGGGGGCACTGAAGCTTTCTTT
>TRBV5-6|once|.|TRBJ1-2
CASSLRDVYGYTF
TGTGCCAGCAGCTTAAGGGACGTTTATGGCTACACCTTC
>TRBV28|.|.|TRBJ2-5
CASRRPGTNGETQYF
TGTGCCAGCAGACGACCCGGGACAAACGGAGAGACCCAGTACTTC
>TRBV7-9|.|.|TRBJ1-6
CAAGGPWGSPLHF
TGTGCCGCCGGGGGGCCGTGGGGTTCACCCCTCCACTTT
>TRBV5-1|.|TRBD1|TRBJ1-2
CASSSDRGDYGYTF
TGCGCCAGCAGCTCGGACAGGGGGGACTATGGCTACACCTTC
>TRBV2|.|.|TRBJ2-1
CASSRGNEQFF
TGTGCCAGCAGTCGAGGGAATGAGCAGTTCTTC
>TRBV27|once|.|TRBJ1-1
CASSLGGLYTEAFF
TGTGCCAGCAGTTTAGGGGGGCTTTACACTGAAGCTTTCTTT
>TRBV7-2|.|TRBD1|TRBJ2-7
CASSPPDRVNEQYF
TGTGCCAGCAGCCCACCGGACAGGGTCAACGAGCAGTACTTC